This T cell receptor beta chain emerged from a study of shared clonotypes between healthy human individuals (TCRdb year 2020). Background on the whole study: A few men and two women, aged 18 to 49 years, made up the cohort. Blood TCR repertoires of five healthy adults were deeply sequenced to estimate repertoire size and the extent of clonotype sharing between individuals. Libraries were prepared and TCR repertoires were sequenced by different laboratories using diverse techniques, in order to increase sequencing depth and limit assay-specific biases. Per donor, leukapheresis produced somewhere between about 0.94 and 8.9 billion PBMCs. For each donor, three plates each were used for CD4 naive and CD4 memory, two plates were used for CD8 naive, and one plate was used for CD8 memory. Results the study describes overall, beyond this receptor: Rarefaction of sorted-subset datasets indicated incomplete sequencing despite the large sequencing depth. Pairwise subsampling led to the expectation that sequencing depth would affect the degree of clonotype sharing among donors. Because the study included a small number of donors, the genetic and exposure-history diversity represented was limited. Compared with non-shared clonotypes, clonotypes shared by all four sorted-subset donors had higher generation probabilities. When a handful of donors were compared, the shared fraction of clonotypes was about 5.5% for naive CD4, over 3% for naive CD8, about 2.5% for memory CD4, and less than 0.5% for memory CD8. Sampling was limited to blood, and TCR repertoires in tissue likely differ from TCR repertoires in blood. Naive subsets generally had larger estimated clonotype richness than memory subsets.

As to this clone: Its antigen is currently not known. No much larger clonotype is one base removed from it; base qualities were not supplied.

Using the deep immunoSEQ assay, TCR CDR3 regions were amplified from genomic DNA by multiplex PCR. Extracted genomic DNA from each cell subset was distributed evenly across all wells of several immunoSEQ 96-well plates, and each plate was treated as a replicate. Each replicate PCR for sorted subsets received around 0.2 ug genomic DNA, equal to tens of thousands of T cell genomes. Purified libraries were quantified with a Qubit 3.0 fluorometer, sized on a Bioanalyzer 2100, and re-quantified with the KAPA Library Quantification kit. Each immunoSEQ 96-well plate was sequenced on its own single-read 150-cycle Illumina NextSeq 550 flow cell. Per the source publication's procedure: The immunoSEQ output contained only junctional sequences without quality scores, so filtering could not match that applied to full-length reads. Sequences were annotated with PyIR, a Python wrapper for IgBLAST v1.9, using IMGT germline references to assign V/J genes and CDR3. Reads with weak V/J assignments (E-value above 1e-6), missing CDR3, stop codons, out-of-frame junctions, or ambiguous translated residues were removed. V3J clonotypes were defined by identical inferred V gene, J gene, and CDR3 amino acid sequence. Percentage overlap between repertoires was computed as shared unique clonotypes divided by the size of the smaller repertoire. Richness of each repertoire was evaluated using RTK rarefaction, the Chao1 estimator, and Recon v2.1 estimates of unobserved clonotypes. Generation probabilities for all TCRbeta clonotypes obtained by the gDNA method from a handful of donors were computed using OLGA. The immuneACCESS repertoire file appears here via TCRdb, limited to in-frame rearrangements. These files lack a portion of the clones; in checked studies, under half of the deficit traces to unresolved V genes, and the cause of the others is not known. V and J calls and clone size follow that table, whereas D and trimming were derived from the DNA. The sample table holds approximately 740,000 clones, of which roughly 70% were seen once. 1.5% to 2% of the sample is held by the ten biggest clonotypes.

The donors were healthy, HIV-negative adults who had no recently reported acute infections or vaccinations. Every donor was a Caucasian adult residing in Nashville, Tennessee, USA. CD4+ T cells were enriched by magnetic negative selection; naive cells were then positively selected on CD45RA, and the negative fraction formed the memory subset. Blood was collected by leukapheresis, and PBMCs were isolated by Ficoll-Histopaque density gradient centrifugation and then cryopreserved in liquid nitrogen vapor phase. Analytical flow cytometry was used to check the purity and quantity of each magnetically sorted T cell population. From each sorted fraction, genomic DNA was isolated and quantified by UV absorbance on a Nanodrop 2000c. V loses 3 bases of germline sequence and J loses 0 bases, and the interval between the two ends is 12 bases. The CDR3 has 15 amino acids, counting the end cysteine and phenylalanine. The only DNA kept is the CDR3, 45 bases in frame from the first base. In the germline V gene, CDR1 corresponds to WSHSY and CDR2 to SAAADI.

The receptor was derived from a woman aged 25-40 years in good health. Sequencing was carried out using memory CD4+ T cells sorted from blood. Sample cell subset or site, as interpreted from the label and publication: CD45RA-negative fraction. Recombination connected TRBV10-2 to TRBJ2-7; TRBD2 is a weak D gene call, 6 bases matching. The CDR3 in this case is CASSEVSRGSYEQYF. The DNA is TGCGCCAGCAGTGAAGTGTCGCGGGGCTCCTACGAGCAGTACTTC.